This T cell receptor beta chain came from a study of T cell repertoires in aging, cancer and after chemotherapy. On the study more broadly: Six age groups, ranging from 30 or younger to 70 or older, included the donors. Chronic lymphocytic leukemia patients on fludarabine- or bendamustine-based regimens gave paired samples before and after chemotherapy.

CDR1 is SEHNR and CDR2 is FQNEAQ in the germline V gene (reference sequence). The CDR3 loop spans 15 amino acids. Trimming took 0 bases from V and 9 from J, leaving 15 bases between them. A mixed TRB-A/B primer pool amplified rearranged TRB by multiplex touch-down PCR. TCRdb re-called the multiplex PCR reads through MiXCR, storing one row per CDR3 protein. Counted here are over 950 distinct CDR3 sequences, about 26% occurring once; the ten biggest clones make up roughly 92%. Amplification of TCR beta used genomic DNA extracted from peripheral blood. On this clonotype itself: Its matching antigen is unknown.

Study observations and caveats: In cancer patients, declining TCR diversity with age involved lost richness and lost evenness. These repertoire data do not allow conclusions about immunological memory after chemotherapy.

The specimen sequenced was blood. This chain links TRBV7-9 with TRBJ2-1; D gene ambiguous. This sequence originates from a human donor with a blood cancer. CDR3 in DNA: TGTGCCAGCAGCTTAGCTAGCTTACCCCTACCTGAGCAGTTCTTC. This gives the protein CASSLASLPLPEQFF.